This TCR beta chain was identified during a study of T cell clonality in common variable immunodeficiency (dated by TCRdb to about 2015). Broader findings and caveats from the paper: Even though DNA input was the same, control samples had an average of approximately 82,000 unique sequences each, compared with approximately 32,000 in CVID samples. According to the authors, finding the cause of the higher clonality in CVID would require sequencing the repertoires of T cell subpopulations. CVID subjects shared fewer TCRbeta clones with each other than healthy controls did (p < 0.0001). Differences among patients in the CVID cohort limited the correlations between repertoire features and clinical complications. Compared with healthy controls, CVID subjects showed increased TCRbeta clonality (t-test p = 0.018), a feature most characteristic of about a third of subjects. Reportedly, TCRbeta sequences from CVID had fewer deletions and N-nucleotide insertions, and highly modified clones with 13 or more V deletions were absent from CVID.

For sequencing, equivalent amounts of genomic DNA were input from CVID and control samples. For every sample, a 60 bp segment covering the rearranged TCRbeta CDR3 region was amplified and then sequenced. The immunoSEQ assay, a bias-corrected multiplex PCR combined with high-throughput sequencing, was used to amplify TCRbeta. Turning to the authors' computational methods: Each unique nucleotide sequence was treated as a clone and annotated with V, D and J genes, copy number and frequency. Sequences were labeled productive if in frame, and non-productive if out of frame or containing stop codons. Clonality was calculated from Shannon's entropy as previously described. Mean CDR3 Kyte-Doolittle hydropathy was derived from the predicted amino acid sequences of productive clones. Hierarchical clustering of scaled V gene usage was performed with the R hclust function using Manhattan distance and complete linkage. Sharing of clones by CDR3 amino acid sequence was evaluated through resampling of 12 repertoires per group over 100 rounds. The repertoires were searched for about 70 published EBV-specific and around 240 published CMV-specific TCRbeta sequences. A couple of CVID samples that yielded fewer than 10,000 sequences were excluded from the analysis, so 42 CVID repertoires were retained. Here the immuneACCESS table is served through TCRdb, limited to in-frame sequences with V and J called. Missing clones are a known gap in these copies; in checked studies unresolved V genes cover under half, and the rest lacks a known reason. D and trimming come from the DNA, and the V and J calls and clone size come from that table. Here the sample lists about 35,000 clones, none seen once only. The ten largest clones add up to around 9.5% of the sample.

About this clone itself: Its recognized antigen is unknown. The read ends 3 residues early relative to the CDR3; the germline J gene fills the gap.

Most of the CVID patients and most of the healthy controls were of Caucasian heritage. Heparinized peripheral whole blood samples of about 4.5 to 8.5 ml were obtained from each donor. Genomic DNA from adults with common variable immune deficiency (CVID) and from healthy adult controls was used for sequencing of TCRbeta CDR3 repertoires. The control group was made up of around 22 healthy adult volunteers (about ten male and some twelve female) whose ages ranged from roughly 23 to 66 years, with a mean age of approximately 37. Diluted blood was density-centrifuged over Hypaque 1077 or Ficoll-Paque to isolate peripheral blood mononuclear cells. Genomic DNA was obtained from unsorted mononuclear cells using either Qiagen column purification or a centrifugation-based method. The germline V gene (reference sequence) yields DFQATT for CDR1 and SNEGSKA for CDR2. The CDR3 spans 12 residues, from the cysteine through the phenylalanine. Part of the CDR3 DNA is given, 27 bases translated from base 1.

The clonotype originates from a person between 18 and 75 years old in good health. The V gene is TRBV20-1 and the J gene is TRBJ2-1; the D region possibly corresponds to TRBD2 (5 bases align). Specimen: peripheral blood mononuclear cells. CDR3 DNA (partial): TGCACTTGGCGGGTGCCCCACAATGAG. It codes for CTWRVPHNE. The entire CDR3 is CTWRVPHNEQFF.